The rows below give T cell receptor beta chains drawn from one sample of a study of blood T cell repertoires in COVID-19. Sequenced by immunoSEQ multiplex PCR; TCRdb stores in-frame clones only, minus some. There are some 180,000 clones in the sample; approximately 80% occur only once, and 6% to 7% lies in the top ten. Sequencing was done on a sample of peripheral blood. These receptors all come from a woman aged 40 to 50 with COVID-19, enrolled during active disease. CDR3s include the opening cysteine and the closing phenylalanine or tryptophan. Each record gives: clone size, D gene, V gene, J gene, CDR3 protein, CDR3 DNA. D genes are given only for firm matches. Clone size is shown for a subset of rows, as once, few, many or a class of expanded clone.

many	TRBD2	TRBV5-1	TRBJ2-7	CASSRTSGRADGLSYEQYF	TGCGCCAGCAGCAGGACTAGCGGGAGGGCCGATGGACTGTCCTACGAGCAGTACTTC
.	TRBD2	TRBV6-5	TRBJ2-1	CASSFYSGSAYNEQFF	TGTGCCAGCAGTTTCTATAGCGGGAGTGCCTACAATGAGCAGTTCTTC
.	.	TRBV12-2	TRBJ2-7	CASRLMSAEPPKYEQYF	TGTGCAAGTCGCTTAATGTCCGCCGAGCCTCCCAAATACGAGCAGTACTTC
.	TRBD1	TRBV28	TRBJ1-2	CASSFQYTGETNYGYTF	TGTGCCAGCAGTTTCCAATATACAGGGGAAACTAACTATGGCTACACCTTC
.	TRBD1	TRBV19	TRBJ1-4	CASSIDHRGQDEKLFF	TGTGCCAGTAGTATAGATCACAGGGGGCAGGATGAAAAACTGTTTTTT
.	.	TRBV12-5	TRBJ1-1	CASGLVPGVEAFF	TGTGCTAGTGGTTTGGTACCGGGGGTTGAAGCTTTCTTT
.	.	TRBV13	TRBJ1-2	CASSLESGHTF	TGTGCCAGCAGCTTAGAGTCGGGTCACACCTTC
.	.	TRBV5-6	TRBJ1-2	CASSGRANYGYTF	TGTGCCAGCAGCGGGCGGGCGAACTATGGCTACACCTTC
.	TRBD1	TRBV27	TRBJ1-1	CASSPTVTGGFGAEAFF	TGTGCCAGCAGCCCTACCGTGACAGGGGGCTTCGGGGCTGAAGCTTTCTTT
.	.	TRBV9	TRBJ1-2	CASSVDTGIDYGYTF	TGTGCCAGCAGCGTAGATACAGGTATCGACTATGGCTACACCTTC
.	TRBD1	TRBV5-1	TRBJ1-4	CASRADRGYEKLFF	TGCGCCAGCAGGGCGGACAGGGGTTATGAAAAACTGTTTTTT
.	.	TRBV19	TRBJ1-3	CASSWGGGPGNTIYF	TGTGCCAGTAGTTGGGGGGGCGGCCCTGGAAACACCATATATTTT
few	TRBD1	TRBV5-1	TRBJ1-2	CASKSEGSDRWNYGYTF	TGCGCCAGCAAATCGGAAGGATCGGACAGGTGGAACTATGGCTACACCTTC
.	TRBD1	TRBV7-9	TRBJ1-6	CASSSPGQGAGSLHF	TGTGCCAGCAGCTCGCCGGGACAGGGGGCCGGGTCCCTCCACTTT
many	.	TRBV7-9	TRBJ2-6	CASSLSRGSGANVLTF	TGTGCCAGCAGCTTAAGCCGGGGCTCTGGGGCCAACGTCCTGACTTTC
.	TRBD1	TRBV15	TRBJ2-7	CATSSDRVTFHEQYF	TGTGCCACCAGCAGCGACAGGGTGACGTTCCACGAGCAGTACTTC
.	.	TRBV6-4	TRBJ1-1	CASSELMGLEAFF	TGTGCCAGCAGTGAACTAATGGGGCTAGAAGCTTTCTTT
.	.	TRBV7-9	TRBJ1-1	CASSSKLSAERAEAFF	TGTGCCAGCAGCTCAAAGCTTTCGGCTGAACGGGCTGAAGCTTTCTTT
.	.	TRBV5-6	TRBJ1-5	CASSLGGSARPRHF	TGTGCCAGCAGCTTGGGAGGGAGTGCCCGGCCGCGGCATTTT
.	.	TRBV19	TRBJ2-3	CASSRDWGSTQYF	TGTGCCAGTAGTAGGGACTGGGGAAGTACGCAGTATTTT
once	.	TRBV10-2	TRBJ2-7	CAGGAGSYEQYF	TGCGCCGGTGGGGCGGGGAGCTACGAGCAGTACTTC
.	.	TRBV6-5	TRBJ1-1	CASRRGTEAFF	TGTGCCAGCCGCCGGGGCACTGAAGCTTTCTTT
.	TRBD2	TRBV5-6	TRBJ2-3	CASSRAGVFDTQYF	TGTGCCAGCTCCCGGGCGGGGGTCTTCGATACGCAGTATTTT
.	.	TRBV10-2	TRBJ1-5	CASSEFSLYQPQHF	TGCGCCAGCAGTGAGTTTAGCCTTTATCAGCCCCAGCATTTT
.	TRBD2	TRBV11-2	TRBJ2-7	CASRGGETYEQYF	TGTGCCAGCCGGGGGGGCGAAACCTACGAGCAGTACTTC
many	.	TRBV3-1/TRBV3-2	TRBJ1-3	CASSQDNREVSGNTIYF	TGTGCCAGCAGCCAAGATAACCGGGAAGTGTCTGGAAACACCATATATTTT
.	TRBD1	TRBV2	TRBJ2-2	CASTDRVGELFF	TGTGCCAGCACTGACAGGGTTGGGGAGCTGTTTTTT
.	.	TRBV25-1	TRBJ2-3	CASRKQDTQYF	TGTGCCAGCAGAAAACAAGATACGCAGTATTTT
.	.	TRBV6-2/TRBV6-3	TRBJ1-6	CASSKTVSPLHF	TGTGCCAGCAGTAAGACAGTTTCACCCCTCCACTTT
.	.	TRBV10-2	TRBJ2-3	CASKGLDWADTQYF	TGCGCCAGCAAGGGGCTAGATTGGGCAGATACGCAGTATTTT
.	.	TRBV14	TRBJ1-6	CASRQGSSYNSPLHF	TGTGCCAGCCGCCAGGGGAGCTCCTATAATTCACCCCTCCACTTT
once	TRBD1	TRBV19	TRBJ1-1	CASSPIQGLTTRNTEAFF	TGTGCCAGTAGTCCGATACAGGGGTTAACCACCCGGAACACTGAAGCTTTCTTT
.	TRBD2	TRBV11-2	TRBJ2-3	CASSLVRGGARDTQYF	TGTGCCAGCAGTTTAGTCCGCGGGGGGGCCAGGGATACGCAGTATTTT
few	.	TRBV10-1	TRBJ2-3	CASSKDSQDTQYF	TGCGCCAGCTCCAAGGACTCCCAAGATACGCAGTATTTT
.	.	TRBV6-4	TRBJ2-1	CASSDSKRRGANEQFF	TGTGCCAGCAGTGACTCGAAGCGTCGGGGGGCCAATGAGCAGTTCTTC
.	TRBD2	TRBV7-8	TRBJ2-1	CASRPALAGGAEQFF	TGTGCCAGCAGGCCGGCCTTAGCGGGAGGGGCTGAGCAGTTCTTC
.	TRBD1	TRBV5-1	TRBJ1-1	CASSLNQGALNTEAFF	TGCGCCAGCAGCTTGAATCAGGGGGCCCTGAACACTGAAGCTTTCTTT
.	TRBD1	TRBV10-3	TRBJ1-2	CAISERINKAGTGAGYTF	TGTGCCATCAGTGAGCGAATAAACAAAGCCGGCACAGGGGCCGGCTACACCTTC
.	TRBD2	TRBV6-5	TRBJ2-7	CASSWGGSYEQYF	TGTGCCAGCAGTTGGGGGGGGTCCTACGAGCAGTACTTC
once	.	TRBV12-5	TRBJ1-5	CASGLGGRGNQPQHF	TGTGCTAGTGGTTTGGGAGGGAGAGGCAATCAGCCCCAGCATTTT
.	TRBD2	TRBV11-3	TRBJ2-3	CASSLGGGTRTDTQYF	TGTGCCAGCAGCTTAGGCGGGGGTACACGCACAGATACGCAGTATTTT
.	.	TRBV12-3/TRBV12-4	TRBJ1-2	CASSWPLAGYTF	TGTGCCAGCAGTTGGCCACTAGCCGGCTACACCTTC
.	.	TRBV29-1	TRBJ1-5	CSVDPGFNQPQHF	TGCAGCGTTGATCCAGGGTTCAATCAGCCCCAGCATTTT
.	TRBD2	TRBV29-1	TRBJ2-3	CSAPGGGGSTDTQYF	TGCAGCGCCCCCGGCGGGGGGGGTAGCACAGATACGCAGTATTTT
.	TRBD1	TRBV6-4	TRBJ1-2	CASSDGAGQGHYGYTF	TGTGCCAGCAGTGACGGTGCGGGACAGGGGCACTATGGCTACACCTTC
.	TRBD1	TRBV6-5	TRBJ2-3	CASARQGFTDTQYF	TGTGCCAGCGCGAGACAGGGGTTCACAGATACGCAGTATTTT
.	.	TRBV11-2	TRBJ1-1	CASSLAFRDTEAFF	TGTGCCAGCAGCTTAGCTTTCAGGGACACTGAAGCTTTCTTT
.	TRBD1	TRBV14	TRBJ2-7	CASSTDRVYEQYF	TGTGCCAGCAGCACCGACAGGGTCTACGAGCAGTACTTC
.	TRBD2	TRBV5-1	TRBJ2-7	CASSPPSSGLGEQYF	TGCGCCAGCAGCCCCCCGAGTAGCGGGTTAGGGGAGCAGTACTTC
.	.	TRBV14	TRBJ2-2	CASSQGTVNTGELFF	TGTGCCAGCAGCCAAGGAACAGTTAACACCGGGGAGCTGTTTTTT
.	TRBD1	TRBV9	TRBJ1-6	CASSSPQGANSPLHF	TGTGCCAGCAGCTCCCCCCAGGGGGCTAATTCACCCCTCCACTTT